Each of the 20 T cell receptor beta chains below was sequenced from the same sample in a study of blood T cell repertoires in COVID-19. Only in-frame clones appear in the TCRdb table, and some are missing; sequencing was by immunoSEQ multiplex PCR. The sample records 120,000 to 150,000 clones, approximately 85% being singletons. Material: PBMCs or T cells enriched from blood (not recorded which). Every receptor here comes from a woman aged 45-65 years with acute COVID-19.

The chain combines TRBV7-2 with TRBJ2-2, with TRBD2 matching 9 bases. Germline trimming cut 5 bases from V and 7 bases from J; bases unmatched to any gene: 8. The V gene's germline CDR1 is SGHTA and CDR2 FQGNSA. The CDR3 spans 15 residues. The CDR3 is CASSPREAGGGELFF. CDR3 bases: TGTGCCAGCAGCCCCCGTGAAGCGGGGGGCGGGGAGCTGTTTTTT.

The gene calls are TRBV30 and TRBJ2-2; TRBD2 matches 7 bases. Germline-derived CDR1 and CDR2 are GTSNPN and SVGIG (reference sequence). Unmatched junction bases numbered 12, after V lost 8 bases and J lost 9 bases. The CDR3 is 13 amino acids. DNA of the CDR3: TGTGCCGGTCTAGCGGCGGGGGAGAGGGAGCTGTTTTTT. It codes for CAGLAAGERELFF.

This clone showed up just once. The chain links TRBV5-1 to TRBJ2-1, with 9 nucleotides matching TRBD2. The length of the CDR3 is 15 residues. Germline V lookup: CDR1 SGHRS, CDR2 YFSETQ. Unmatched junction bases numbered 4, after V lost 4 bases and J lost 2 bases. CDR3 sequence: CASSQGTSTYNEQFF. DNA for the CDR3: TGCGCCAGCAGCCAAGGGACTAGCACCTACAATGAGCAGTTCTTC.

The CDR3 DNA reads TGTGCCAGCAGCGATGGGACAGGGTCGTACACCATATATTTT. Translating it yields CASSDGTGSYTIYF. V is TRBV9 and J is TRBJ1-3; the match to TRBD1 covers 9 bases. The CDR3 sequence is 14 residues long. Looked up from germline, CDR1 is SGDLS and CDR2 is YYNGEE. The V segment lost 3 bases and the J segment 8 bases; nucleotides outside the gene matches: 6.

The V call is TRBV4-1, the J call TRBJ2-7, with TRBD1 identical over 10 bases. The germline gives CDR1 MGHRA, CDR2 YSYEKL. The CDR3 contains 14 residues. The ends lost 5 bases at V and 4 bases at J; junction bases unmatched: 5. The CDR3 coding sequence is TGCGCCAGCAGCGGGGACAGGGGCCCTTACGAGCAGTACTTC. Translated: CASSGDRGPYEQYF.

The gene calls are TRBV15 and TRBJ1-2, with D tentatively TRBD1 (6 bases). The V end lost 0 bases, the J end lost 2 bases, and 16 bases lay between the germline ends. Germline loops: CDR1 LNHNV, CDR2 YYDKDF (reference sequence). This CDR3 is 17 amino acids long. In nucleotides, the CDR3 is TGTGCCACCAGCAGAGATGGAGTAGGGCAGGGGAACTATGGCTACACCTTC. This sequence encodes CATSRDGVGQGNYGYTF.

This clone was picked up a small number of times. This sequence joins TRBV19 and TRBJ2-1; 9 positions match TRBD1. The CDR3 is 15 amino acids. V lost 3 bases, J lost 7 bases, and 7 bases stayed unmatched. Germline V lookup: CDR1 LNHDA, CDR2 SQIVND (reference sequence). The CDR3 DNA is TGTGCCAGTAGTATCCGGGACAGGGATGGAAATGAGCAGTTCTTC. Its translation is CASSIRDRDGNEQFF. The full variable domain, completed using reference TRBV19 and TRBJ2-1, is DGGITQSPKYLFRKEGQNVTLSCEQNLNHDAMYWYRQDPGQGLRLIYYSQIVNDFQKGDIAEGYSVSREKKESFPLTVTSAQKNPTAFYLCASSIRDRDGNEQFFGPGTRLTVL.

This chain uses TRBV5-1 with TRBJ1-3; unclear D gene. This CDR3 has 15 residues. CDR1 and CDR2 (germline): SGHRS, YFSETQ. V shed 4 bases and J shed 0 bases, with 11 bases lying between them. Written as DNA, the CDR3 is TGCGCCAGCAGCCCCCTTTCGAGCTCTGGAAACACCATATATTTT. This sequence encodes CASSPLSSSGNTIYF.

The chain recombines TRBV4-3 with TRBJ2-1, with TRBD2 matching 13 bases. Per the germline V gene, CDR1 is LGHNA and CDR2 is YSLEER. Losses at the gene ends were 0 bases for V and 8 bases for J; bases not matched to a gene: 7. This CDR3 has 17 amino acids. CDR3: CASSQDGGTSGIDEQFF. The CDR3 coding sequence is TGCGCCAGCAGCCAAGATGGAGGGACTAGCGGGATAGATGAGCAGTTCTTC.

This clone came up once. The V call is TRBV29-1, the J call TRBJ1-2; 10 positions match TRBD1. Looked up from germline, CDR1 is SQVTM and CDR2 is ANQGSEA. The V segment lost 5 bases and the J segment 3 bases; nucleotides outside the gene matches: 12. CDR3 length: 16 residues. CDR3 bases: TGCAGCGTTACCACCTTGGGACAGGGGAACGACTATGGCTACACCTTC. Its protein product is CSVTTLGQGNDYGYTF. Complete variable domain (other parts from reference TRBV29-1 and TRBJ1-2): SAVISQKPSRDICQRGTSLTIQCQVDSQVTMMFWYRQQPGQSLTLIATANQGSEATYESGFVIDKFPISRPNLTFSTLTVSNMSPEDSSIYLCSVTTLGQGNDYGYTFGSGTRLTVV.

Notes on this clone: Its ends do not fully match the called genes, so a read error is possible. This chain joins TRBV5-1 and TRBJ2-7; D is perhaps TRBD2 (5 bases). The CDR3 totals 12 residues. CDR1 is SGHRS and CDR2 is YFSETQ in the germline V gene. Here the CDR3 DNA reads TGCGCCAGCAGGGCTAGCTCCCACGAGCAGTACTTC. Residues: CASRASSHEQYF.

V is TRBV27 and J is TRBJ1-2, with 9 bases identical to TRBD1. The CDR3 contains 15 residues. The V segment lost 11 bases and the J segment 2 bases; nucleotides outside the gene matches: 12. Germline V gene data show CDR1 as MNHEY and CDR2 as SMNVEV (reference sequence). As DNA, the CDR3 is TGTGCCTCTTGGGGAGGCGGACAGGGGAACTATGGCTACACCTTC. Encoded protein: CASWGGGQGNYGYTF.

CDR3 in DNA: TGTGCCAGCAGCACCGGGACAGGGGATGGCTACACCTTC. It translates to CASSTGTGDGYTF. The chain carries TRBV7-3 and TRBJ1-2; 10 bases fit TRBD1. V lost 5 bases to trimming and J lost 6 bases; unmatched junction nucleotides: 3. The CDR3 is made up of 13 amino acids. Germline CDR1 reads SGHTA; CDR2 reads FQGTGA. The full variable domain, completed using reference TRBV7-3 and TRBJ1-2, is GAGVSQTPSNKVTEKGKYVELRCDPISGHTALYWYRQSLGQGPEFLIYFQGTGAADDSGLPNDRFFAVRPEGSVSTLKIQRTERGDSAVYLCASSTGTGDGYTFGSGTRLTVV.

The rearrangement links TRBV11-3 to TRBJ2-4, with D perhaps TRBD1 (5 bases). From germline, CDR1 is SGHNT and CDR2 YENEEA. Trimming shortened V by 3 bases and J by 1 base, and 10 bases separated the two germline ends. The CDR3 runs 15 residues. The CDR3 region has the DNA TGTGCCAGCAGCTTGGCCAGGGTGGCCAAAAACATTCAGTACTTC. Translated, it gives CASSLARVAKNIQYF.

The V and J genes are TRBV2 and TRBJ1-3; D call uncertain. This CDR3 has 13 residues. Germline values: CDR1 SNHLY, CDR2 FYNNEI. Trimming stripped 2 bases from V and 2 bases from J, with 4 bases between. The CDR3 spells CASSETAGNTIYF. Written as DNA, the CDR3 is TGTGCCAGCAGTGAAACAGCTGGAAACACCATATATTTT.

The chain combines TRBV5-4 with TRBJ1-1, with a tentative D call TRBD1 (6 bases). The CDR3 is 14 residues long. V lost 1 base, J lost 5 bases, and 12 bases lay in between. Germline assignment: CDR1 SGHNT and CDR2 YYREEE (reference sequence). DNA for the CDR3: TGTGCCAGCAGCTTGATAACAGGGAAGACTGAAGCTTTCTTT. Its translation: CASSLITGKTEAFF.

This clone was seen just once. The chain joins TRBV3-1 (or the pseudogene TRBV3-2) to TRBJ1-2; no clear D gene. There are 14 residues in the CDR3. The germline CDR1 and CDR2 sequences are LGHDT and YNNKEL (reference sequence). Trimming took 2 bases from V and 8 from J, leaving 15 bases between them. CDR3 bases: TGTGCCAGCAGCCAAACGCGGGAGGGATTCGGCTACACCTTC. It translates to CASSQTREGFGYTF.

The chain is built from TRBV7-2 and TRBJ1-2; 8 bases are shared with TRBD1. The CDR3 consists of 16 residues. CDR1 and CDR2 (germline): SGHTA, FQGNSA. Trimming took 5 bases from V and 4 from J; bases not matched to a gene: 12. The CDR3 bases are TGTGCCAGCAGCCCGCCGGGGGACAGGAGTCCCTATGGCTACACCTTC. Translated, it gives CASSPPGDRSPYGYTF.

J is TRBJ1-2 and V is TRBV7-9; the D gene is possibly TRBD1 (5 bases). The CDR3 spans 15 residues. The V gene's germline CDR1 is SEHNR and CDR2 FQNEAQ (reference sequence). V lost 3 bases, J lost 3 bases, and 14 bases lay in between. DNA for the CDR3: TGTGCCAGCAGCTTCGTTAAGGGGCTAGACTATGGCTACACCTTC. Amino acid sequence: CASSFVKGLDYGYTF.

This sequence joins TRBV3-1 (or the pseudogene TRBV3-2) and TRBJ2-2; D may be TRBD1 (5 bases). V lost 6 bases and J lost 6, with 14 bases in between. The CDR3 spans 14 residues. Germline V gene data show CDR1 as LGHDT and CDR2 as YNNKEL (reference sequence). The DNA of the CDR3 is TGTGCCAGCAGTGGGGCATTTCGGGCCGGGGAGCTGTTTTTT. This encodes CASSGAFRAGELFF.